This entry describes one T cell receptor (beta chain). Its ends do not fully match the called genes, so a read error is possible. Germline V gene lookup returns CDR1 SGHRS and CDR2 YFSETQ. The CDR3 length is 15 residues. Stated time point: persistent/refractory GD, antithyroid drugs over 5 years with positive TRAb. From RNA extracted from PBMCs, the TCR library was made. This entry comes from a study of regulatory T cells in long-lasting Graves disease. Researchers made TCR beta libraries by using iRepertoire HTBI primers and running Arm-PCR on CDR3 regions. One entry per CDR3 protein results from TCRdb running MiXCR on the multiplex PCR reads. The data contain approximately 400,000 distinct CDR3 sequences, around a quarter of them singletons.

The chain uses TRBV5-1 and TRBJ2-5; 11 positions agree with TRBD2. The clonotype comes from a female donor with Graves disease. The specimen was peripheral blood mononuclear cells (PBMCs), collected when the disease was refractory, from a patient treated with antithyroid drugs. CDR3 sequence reads: CPSSLVGTSGETQYF. In DNA, the CDR3 is TGCCCCAGCAGCTTGGTCGGGACTAGCGGAGAGACCCAGTACTTC.